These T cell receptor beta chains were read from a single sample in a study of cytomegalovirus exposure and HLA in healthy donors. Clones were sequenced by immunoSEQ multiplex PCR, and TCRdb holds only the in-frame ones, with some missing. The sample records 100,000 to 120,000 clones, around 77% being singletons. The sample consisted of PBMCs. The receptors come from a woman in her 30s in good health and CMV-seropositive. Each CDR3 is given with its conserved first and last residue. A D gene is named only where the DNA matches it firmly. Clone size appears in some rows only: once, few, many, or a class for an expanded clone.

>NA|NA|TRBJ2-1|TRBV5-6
CASSLARGFEQFF
TGTGCCAGCAGCTTGGCCAGAGGGTTTGAGCAGTTCTTC
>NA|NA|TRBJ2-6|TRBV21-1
CASSPSLTGASPYSGANVLTF
TGTGCCAGCAGCCCCTCACTTACAGGGGCCTCACCCTACTCTGGGGCCAACGTCCTGACTTTC
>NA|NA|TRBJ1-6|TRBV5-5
CASSWAQYQNSPLHF
TGTGCCAGCAGCTGGGCACAGTACCAAAATTCACCCCTCCACTTT
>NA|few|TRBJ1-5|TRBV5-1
CASSRDISGRGQPQHF
TGCGCCAGCAGCCGGGACATCTCTGGGAGGGGCCAGCCCCAGCATTTT
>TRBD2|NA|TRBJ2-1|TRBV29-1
CSVIPASGGTSYNEQFF
TGCAGCGTTATTCCGGCTAGCGGGGGTACCTCCTACAATGAGCAGTTCTTC
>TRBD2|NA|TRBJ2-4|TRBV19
CASSPTSGIAKNIQYF
TGTGCCAGTAGTCCAACTAGCGGGATCGCCAAAAACATTCAGTACTTC
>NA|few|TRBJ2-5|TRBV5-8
CASSLREETQYF
TGTGCCAGCAGCTTAAGAGAAGAGACCCAGTACTTC
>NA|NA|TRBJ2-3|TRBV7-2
CASSLVGAGVTDTQYF
TGTGCCAGCAGCTTAGTGGGGGCGGGGGTCACAGATACGCAGTATTTT
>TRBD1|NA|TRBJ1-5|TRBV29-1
CSVSGTDNQPQHF
TGCAGCGTTTCGGGGACAGATAATCAGCCCCAGCATTTT
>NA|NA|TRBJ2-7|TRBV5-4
CASSTYTAYEQYF
TGTGCCAGCAGCACATACACAGCCTACGAGCAGTACTTC
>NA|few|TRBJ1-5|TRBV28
CASSFPPTENQPQHF
TGTGCCAGCAGTTTCCCCCCGACGGAGAATCAGCCCCAGCATTTT
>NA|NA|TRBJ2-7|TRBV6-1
CASSRSRVWDYEQYF
TGTGCCAGCAGTAGAAGCAGGGTTTGGGATTACGAGCAGTACTTC
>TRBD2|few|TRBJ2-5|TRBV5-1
CASGLLSGRGETQYF
TGCGCCAGCGGTCTCTTGAGCGGGAGGGGGGAGACCCAGTACTTC
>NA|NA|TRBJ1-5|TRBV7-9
CASSLEQGNQPQHF
TGTGCCAGCAGCTTGGAACAGGGCAATCAGCCCCAGCATTTT
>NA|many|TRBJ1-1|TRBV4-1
CASSQGYSTEAFF
TGCGCCAGCAGCCAAGGATATAGCACTGAAGCTTTCTTT
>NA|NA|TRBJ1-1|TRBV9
CASSVVAQNTEAFF
TGTGCCAGCAGCGTAGTTGCACAGAACACTGAAGCTTTCTTT
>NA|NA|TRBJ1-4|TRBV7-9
CASSTKTGLNEKLFF
TGTGCCAGCAGCACAAAGACAGGCCTGAATGAAAAACTGTTTTTT
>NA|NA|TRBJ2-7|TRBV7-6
CASSPRDTEVPYEQYF
TGTGCCAGCAGCCCCAGGGACACCGAAGTACCCTACGAGCAGTACTTC
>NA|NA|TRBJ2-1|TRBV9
CASSVEGVGEQFF
TGTGCCAGCAGCGTAGAAGGGGTTGGCGAGCAGTTCTTC
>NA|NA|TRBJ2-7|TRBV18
CASSPPGSGMYEQYF
TGTGCCAGCTCACCGCCGGGTTCAGGGATGTACGAGCAGTACTTC
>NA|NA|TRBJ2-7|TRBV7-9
CASSLSEVHEQYF
TGTGCCAGCAGCCTCTCTGAGGTCCACGAGCAGTACTTC
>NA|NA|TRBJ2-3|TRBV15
CATSNSPTSTDTQYF
TGTGCCACCAGCAACTCCCCTACCAGCACAGATACGCAGTATTTT
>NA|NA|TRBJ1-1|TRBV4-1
CASSKTVNTEAFF
TGCGCCAGCAGCAAGACAGTGAACACTGAAGCTTTCTTT
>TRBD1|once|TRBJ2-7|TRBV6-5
CASSGTDRATYEQYF
TGTGCCAGCAGTGGAACGGACAGGGCAACCTACGAGCAGTACTTC
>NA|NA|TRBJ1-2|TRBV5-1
CASSLDSLYGYTF
TGCGCCAGCAGCTTGGACAGCCTCTATGGCTACACCTTC
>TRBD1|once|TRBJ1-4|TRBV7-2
CASSFAGGVGEKLFF
TGTGCCAGCAGCTTCGCAGGGGGCGTTGGTGAAAAACTGTTTTTT
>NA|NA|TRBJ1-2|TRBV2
CASLGLNYGYTF
TGTGCCAGCTTGGGACTGAACTATGGCTACACCTTC
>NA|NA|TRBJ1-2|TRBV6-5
CASSYLQEGNVGYTF
TGTGCCAGCAGTTACTTACAGGAGGGGAACGTTGGCTACACCTTC
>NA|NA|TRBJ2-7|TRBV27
CASRGVSYEQYF
TGTGCCAGCCGGGGAGTCTCCTACGAGCAGTACTTC
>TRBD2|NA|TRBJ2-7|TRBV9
CASSPHLSAGGPYEQYF
TGTGCCAGCAGCCCGCACTTAAGCGCGGGAGGTCCCTACGAGCAGTACTTC
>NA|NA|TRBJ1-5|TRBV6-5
CASSNTGISGQPQHF
TGTGCCAGCAGCAACACAGGGATATCTGGTCAGCCCCAGCATTTT
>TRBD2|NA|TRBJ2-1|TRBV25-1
CASSEPSGSGSSYNEQFF
TGTGCCAGCAGTGAACCCTCTGGTAGCGGGAGCTCCTACAATGAGCAGTTCTTC
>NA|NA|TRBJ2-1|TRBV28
CASRPTGNEQFF
TGTGCCAGCAGACCCACAGGCAATGAGCAGTTCTTC
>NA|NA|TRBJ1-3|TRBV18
CASSPPRAPSSGNTIYF
TGTGCCAGCTCACCACCCAGGGCCCCTAGCTCTGGAAACACCATATATTTT
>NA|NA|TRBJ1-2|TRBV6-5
CASSYSALKLYGYTF
TGTGCCAGCAGTTATTCCGCTTTAAAGCTTTATGGCTACACCTTC
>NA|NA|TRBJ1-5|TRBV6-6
CASNRLPNQPQHF
TGTGCCAGCAACAGGTTACCCAATCAGCCCCAGCATTTT
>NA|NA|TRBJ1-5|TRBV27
CASSLEINQPQHF
TGTGCCAGCAGTCTCGAGATAAATCAGCCCCAGCATTTT
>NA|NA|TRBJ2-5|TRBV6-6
CASSYSGLGQETQYF
TGTGCCAGCAGTTACTCGGGTCTCGGGCAAGAGACCCAGTACTTC
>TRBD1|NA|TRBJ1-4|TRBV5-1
CASSLYGDRDEKLFF
TGCGCCAGCAGCTTGTATGGGGACAGGGATGAAAAACTGTTTTTT
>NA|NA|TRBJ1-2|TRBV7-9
CASSSRAGSYGYTF
TGTGCCAGCAGCTCCAGGGCAGGATCTTATGGCTACACCTTC
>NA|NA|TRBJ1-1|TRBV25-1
CASKSTGRVNTEAFF
TGTGCCAGCAAGAGTACAGGGAGAGTGAACACTGAAGCTTTCTTT
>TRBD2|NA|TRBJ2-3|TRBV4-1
CASSQEASGRALRTDTQYF
TGCGCCAGCAGCCAAGAGGCTAGCGGGAGGGCCCTCCGCACAGATACGCAGTATTTT
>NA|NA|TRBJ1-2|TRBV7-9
CASSLDDRVVGYTF
TGTGCCAGCAGCTTAGACGACAGAGTGGTTGGCTACACCTTC
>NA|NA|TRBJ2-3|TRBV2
CASSESRGFSADTQYF
TGTGCCAGCAGTGAATCTCGGGGTTTCAGCGCAGATACGCAGTATTTT
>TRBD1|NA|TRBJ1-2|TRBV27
CASRSKDRGLNGYTF
TGTGCCAGCAGGTCCAAGGACAGGGGGCTAAATGGCTACACCTTC
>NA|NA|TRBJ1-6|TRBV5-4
CASSLGAREPNSPLHF
TGTGCCAGCAGCTTGGGGGCCCGTGAGCCGAATTCACCCCTCCACTTT
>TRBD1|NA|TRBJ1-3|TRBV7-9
CASSSSGTGAGNTIYF
TGTGCCAGCAGCTCCTCCGGGACAGGGGCTGGAAACACCATATATTTT
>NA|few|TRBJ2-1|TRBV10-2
CASSPSNEQFF
TGCGCCAGCAGTCCGTCGAATGAGCAGTTCTTC
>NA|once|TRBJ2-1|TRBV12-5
CASGFLLAAYNEQFF
TGTGCTAGTGGTTTTCTTCTAGCAGCTTACAATGAGCAGTTCTTC
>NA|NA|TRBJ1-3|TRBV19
CASSIAMSSGNTIYF
TGTGCCAGTAGTATCGCCATGAGCTCTGGAAACACCATATATTTT
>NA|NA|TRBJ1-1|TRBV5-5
CASSLFGTGTLNTEAFF
TGTGCCAGCAGCCTATTTGGTACCGGGACACTGAACACTGAAGCTTTCTTT
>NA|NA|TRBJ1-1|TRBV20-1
CSARWGAEAFF
TGCAGTGCTAGATGGGGGGCTGAAGCTTTCTTT
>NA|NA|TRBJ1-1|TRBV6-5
CASSYDRLNTEAFF
TGTGCCAGCAGTTACGACAGGCTGAACACTGAAGCTTTCTTT
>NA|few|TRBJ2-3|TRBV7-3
CASGFTGGDTQYF
TGTGCCAGCGGATTTACCGGGGGAGATACGCAGTATTTT
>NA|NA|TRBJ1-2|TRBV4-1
CASSQAGREKGYGYTF
TGCGCCAGCAGCCAAGCCGGCCGGGAAAAAGGGTATGGCTACACCTTC
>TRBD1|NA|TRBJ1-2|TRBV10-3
CAISESRDSYGYTF
TGTGCCATCAGTGAGTCCCGGGACAGCTATGGCTACACCTTC
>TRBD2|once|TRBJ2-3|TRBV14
CASSQVTLSAGGTPRNTDTQYF
TGTGCCAGCAGCCAAGTTACCCTATCAGCGGGGGGCACGCCCAGAAACACAGATACGCAGTATTTT